This entry features one T cell receptor beta chain sequence. Per germline, CDR1 SGHTA and CDR2 FQGNSA. V was cut by 5 bases and J by 0 bases, with 11 bases left in between. The CDR3 contains 14 residues. These data are taken from a study of blood T cell repertoires in COVID-19. Study context: Both acute and convalescent COVID-19 samples were obtained from the United States, Italy and Spain.

Authors' analysis steps: From reference gene primer amplification, estimates of nucleated cell counts were derived. Sequencing used immunoSEQ multiplex PCR; TCRdb keeps in-frame clones, though not all of them. V and J calls and clone size are copied from that table; D and trimming were computed from the DNA. Among about 180,000 clones listed, about nine tenths were seen once. The specimen was peripheral blood. This clonotype was obtained from a man between 18 and 35 years old who had recovered from COVID-19. This sequence joins TRBV7-2 and TRBJ2-7; possible D gene TRBD2, 5 bases. This chain's CDR3 is CASSVGGSSYEQYF. The CDR3 DNA sequence: TGTGCCAGCAGCGTTGGTGGGAGCTCCTACGAGCAGTACTTC.